Listed here is a single T cell receptor beta chain. Its specificity is unknown. The sample comes from a study of identical twins' blood T cells. Study-wide findings and caveats: Mainly, cloneset size products determined shared clonotypes, twins included.

Original analysis: Each donor had about 100,000 to nearly 500,000 clonotypes. Each CDR3 protein is one row after TCRdb ran MiXCR on the 5' RACE reads. The V and J calls come from TCRdb's annotation, not from the publication. The repertoire holds hundreds of thousands of distinct CDR3 sequences, 28% seen once, with around 5.6% in the top ten. The CDR3 length is 12 residues. The germline V and J ends were trimmed by 4 bases and 10 bases, with 12 bases remaining between them. The chain links TRBV12-3 or TRBV12-4 to TRBJ2-3; D call uncertain. Sequencing input: PBMCs. The clonotype comes from a woman between 18 and 49 years old in good health. For the CDR3, the DNA is TGTGCCAGCAGTTATATGACTCTCGCGCAGTATTTT. It specifies CASSYMTLAQYF.